The sequence of this TCR beta chain was determined in a study of T-cell memory formation after mild COVID-19. TCRdb re-called the 5' RACE reads with MiXCR, one entry per CDR3 protein. The table includes hundreds of thousands of distinct CDR3 sequences, more than 15% detected once. Regarding the study as a whole: Contracting CD4+ clones were located mainly in CM and EM, and CD8+ clones in EMRA.

This CDR3 has 18 amino acids. Germline trimming cut 5 bases from V and 3 bases from J; bases unmatched to any gene: 18. Germline-derived CDR1 and CDR2 are SGHDT and YYEEEE. This clonotype was seen only a few times. The antigen is not known. The rearrangement links TRBV5-6 to TRBJ2-7; TRBD1 matches at 9 bases. This TCR was sampled from an adult woman who had mild COVID-19 (a few samples of this study predate the infection). Cell type and time point are not known. Sequencing was carried out using PBMCs or a T cell subset sorted from them (not recorded which). CDR3 DNA sequence: TGTGCCAGCAGACCCGGGACAGGGAGCACCCTTGACCTCTACGAGCAGTACTTC. Amino acids: CASRPGTGSTLDLYEQYF.